Below, 31 T cell receptor beta chains from the same sample are listed, as sequenced in a study of T-cell memory formation after mild COVID-19. TCRdb re-analysed the 5' RACE reads in MiXCR, keeping a single row per CDR3 protein. Of hundreds of thousands of distinct CDR3 sequences in the sample, 28% are singletons; the top ten hold about 13%. The material sequenced was PBMCs or a T cell subset sorted from them (not recorded which). The receptors shown here come from an adult woman who had mild COVID-19 (a few samples of this study predate the infection). Cell type and time point are not known.

The chain has TRBV7-3 and TRBJ2-1; 7 bases are a match to TRBD2. Looked up from germline, CDR1 is SGHTA and CDR2 is FQGTGA. The CDR3 consists of 15 residues. The ends lost 1 base at V and 3 bases at J; junction bases unmatched: 3. This chain's CDR3 is CASSLSGTNYNEQFF. CDR3 nucleotide sequence: TGTGCCAGCAGCTTAAGCGGGACTAACTACAATGAGCAGTTCTTC.

The chain employs TRBV9 and TRBJ1-5; D remains unclear. Germline V gene sequence: CDR1 SGDLS, CDR2 YYNGEE. This CDR3 region has 14 residues. V was shortened by 3 bases and J by 0 bases, with 7 bases between the two germline ends. This CDR3 reads CASSGEYSNQPQHF. The CDR3 DNA follows: TGTGCCAGCAGCGGCGAATATAGCAATCAGCCCCAGCATTTT.

This clonotype appeared a few times. This sequence joins TRBV7-3 and TRBJ2-3; TRBD2 agrees at 10 bases. Trimming cost V 4 bases and J 0 bases; bases outside gene matches: 4. The germline V gene has CDR1 SGHTA and CDR2 FQGTGA. The CDR3 extends over 16 amino acids. The CDR3 reads CASSSGTSESTDTQYF. CDR3 in DNA: TGTGCCAGCAGCTCAGGGACTAGCGAAAGCACAGATACGCAGTATTTT.

The table lists this clonotype with many counts. This rearrangement joins TRBV11-2 to TRBJ2-3; 10 nucleotides match TRBD2. Losses at the gene ends were 5 bases for V and 5 bases for J; bases not matched to a gene: 10. CDR3 length: 16 amino acids. The germline gives CDR1 SGHAT, CDR2 FQNNGV. This CDR3 reads CASSLKAGGPIDTQYF. The CDR3 nucleotides read TGTGCCAGCAGCCTAAAAGCGGGAGGGCCAATAGATACGCAGTATTTT.

J is TRBJ2-3 and V is TRBV9; D is unresolved. Trimming shortened V by 0 bases and J by 5 bases, and 7 bases separated the two germline ends. There are 13 residues in the CDR3. Germline V gene lookup returns CDR1 SGDLS and CDR2 YYNGEE. The chain's CDR3 is CASSVVAVDTQYF. The CDR3 nucleotides read TGTGCCAGCAGCGTAGTTGCAGTAGATACGCAGTATTTT.

The rearrangement uses TRBV6-5 and TRBJ2-7; 10 positions match TRBD1. The CDR3 runs to 14 residues. Germline-derived CDR1 and CDR2 are MNHEY and SVGAGI. The trim removed 6 bases at V and 7 bases at J, leaving 9 bases unmatched. The chain's CDR3 is CASSRDRGRPEQYF. CDR3 sequence (DNA): TGTGCCAGCAGCCGCGACAGGGGGCGCCCGGAGCAGTACTTC.

The chain is built from TRBV28 and TRBJ2-3; 9 nucleotides match TRBD2. The CDR3 contains 18 residues. V gave up 8 bases and J gave up 5 bases; unmatched junction bases: 20. Germline values: CDR1 MDHEN, CDR2 SYDVKM. This chain's CDR3 is CASGNSGRYGVQGDTQYF. The CDR3 region has the DNA TGTGCCAGCGGGAATAGCGGGAGATACGGGGTACAGGGAGATACGCAGTATTTT. Filled out from reference TRBV28 and TRBJ2-3, the complete variable domain reads DVKVTQSSRYLVKRTGEKVFLECVQDMDHENMFWYRQDPGLGLRLIYFSYDVKMKEKGDIPEGYSVSREKKERFSLILESASTNQTSMYLCASGNSGRYGVQGDTQYFGPGTRLTVL.

This clonotype was counted between two and nine times. V and J are TRBV3-1 and TRBJ2-4; a weak D match, TRBD1 (6 bases). Germline loops: CDR1 LGHDT, CDR2 YNNKEL (reference sequence). The CDR3 is 17 amino acids. V gave up 0 bases and J gave up 0 bases, with 12 bases separating them. CDR3 sequence (DNA): TGTGCCAGCAGCCAAGATTTGACAGGAATAGCCAAAAACATTCAGTACTTC. Residues: CASSQDLTGIAKNIQYF.

This chain links TRBV14 with TRBJ2-1, with D perhaps matching TRBD1 (5 bases). Trimming took 1 base from V and 5 from J, leaving 15 bases between them. This CDR3 contains 16 residues. The germline gives CDR1 SGHDN, CDR2 FVKESK. DNA for the CDR3: TGTGCCAGCAGCCAAGGCGGAGCAGGGTTCCACAATGAGCAGTTCTTC. Translating it yields CASSQGGAGFHNEQFF.

This clonotype was seen ten or more times. CDR3 in DNA: TGTGCCAGCAGCTTAATCGTTCTGGACAGGCCTAATTCACCCCTCCACTTT. Its translation: CASSLIVLDRPNSPLHF. The chain recombines TRBV7-6 with TRBJ1-6; TRBD1 matches at 7 bases. CDR1 is SGHVS, CDR2 FNYEAQ, per germline. The CDR3 is 17 amino acids. V was pared by 2 bases and J by 6 bases, with 10 bases of the junction left unmatched.

This chain links TRBV24-1 with TRBJ2-7; D may be TRBD2 (6 bases). V lost 7 bases and J 0 bases, leaving 12 bases between the germline ends. This CDR3 has 14 residues. Germline CDR1 KGHDR, CDR2 SFDVKD. The CDR3, as DNA: TGTGCCACCAGCACCGACGGGAGCTCCTACGAGCAGTACTTC. Amino acids: CATSTDGSSYEQYF.

The V and J genes are TRBV7-9 and TRBJ2-1, with TRBD1 identical over 7 bases. Trimming took 4 bases from V and 7 from J; bases not matched to a gene: 13. Germline CDR1 is SEHNR and CDR2 is FQNEAQ (reference sequence). The CDR3 is 16 residues long. The CDR3 spells CASSSLRQGIENEQFF. The CDR3 DNA sequence: TGTGCCAGCAGCTCACTTCGACAGGGTATTGAGAATGAGCAGTTCTTC.

J is TRBJ1-3 and V is TRBV6-2 or TRBV6-3, with no clear D. The V end lost 4 bases, the J end lost 2 bases, and 9 bases lay between the germline ends. Germline lookup yields CDR1 MNHEY and CDR2 SVGEGT. The CDR3 extends over 14 amino acids. The CDR3 region is CASSSTETGNTIYF. The CDR3 coding sequence is TGTGCCAGCAGTTCTACAGAGACTGGAAACACCATATATTTT.

The chain combines TRBV7-9 with TRBJ2-7; D may correspond to TRBD1 or TRBD2 (6 bases each). This CDR3 is built from 13 residues. Germline lookup yields CDR1 SEHNR and CDR2 FQNEAQ (reference sequence). Trimming removed 5 bases from V and 3 bases from J, with 11 bases in between. The CDR3 loop reads CASSGGLVYEQYF. The CDR3, as DNA: TGTGCCAGCAGCGGGGGGCTGGTCTACGAGCAGTACTTC. Full variable domain (rest looked up from reference TRBV7-9 and TRBJ2-7): DTGVSQNPRHKITKRGQNVTFRCDPISEHNRLYWYRQTLGQGPEFLTYFQNEAQLEKSRLLSDRFSAERPKGSFSTLEIQRTEQGDSAMYLCASSGGLVYEQYFGPGTRLTVT.

The table lists this clonotype with a few counts. This chain joins TRBV4-2 and TRBJ2-3; D ambiguous. Germline CDR1 and CDR2: LGHNA and YNFKEQ. The CDR3 loop spans 18 amino acids. V was clipped by 1 base and J by 2 bases, with 19 bases between them. CDR3 amino acids: CASSQGRSHLSATDTQYF. In nucleotides, the CDR3 is TGTGCCAGCAGCCAAGGGCGGAGCCATTTGTCGGCCACAGATACGCAGTATTTT.

This chain links TRBV7-2 with TRBJ2-7, with 7 bases matching TRBD2. CDR3 length: 14 amino acids. CDR1 is SGHTA, CDR2 FQGNSA, per germline. J lost 3 bases, V lost 5 bases, and 7 bases had no gene match. DNA of the CDR3: TGTGCCAGCAGCCGTTCTAGCGGAAACTACGAGCAGTACTTC. Amino acid sequence: CASSRSSGNYEQYF. The complete variable domain, with remaining parts taken from reference TRBV7-2 and TRBJ2-7, reads GAGVSQSPSNKVTEKGKDVELRCDPISGHTALYWYRQSLGQGLEFLIYFQGNSAPDKSGLPSDRFSAERTGGSVSTLTIQRTQQEDSAVYLCASSRSSGNYEQYFGPGTRLTVT.

The CDR3 coding sequence is TGTGCCAGCAGCCAAGAAGGGGGAAAATATGGCTACACCTTC. Residues: CASSQEGGKYGYTF. The chain links TRBV3-1 to TRBJ1-2; a possible D gene is TRBD1 (6 bases). Between the trimmed V and J ends, which lost 0 bases and 5 bases, there was a span of 10 bases. The CDR3 is 14 amino acids. Per germline, CDR1 LGHDT and CDR2 YNNKEL (reference sequence).

This clonotype was found a few times. A read error may produce the germline difference seen at one junction end. This rearrangement joins TRBV7-7 to TRBJ2-2; D gene ambiguous. Germline CDR1 SSHAT, CDR2 FNYEAQ (reference sequence). This CDR3 contains 14 residues. The CDR3 loop reads CASSLVENTGELFF. Here the CDR3 DNA reads TGTGCTAGCAGCTTGGTGGAAAACACCGGGGAGCTGTTTTTT.

This clonotype was seen a handful of times. V and J are TRBV7-2 and TRBJ1-1; weak D call: TRBD1 (5 bases). Germline loops: CDR1 SGHTA, CDR2 FQGNSA. This CDR3 contains 16 residues. V was trimmed by 1 base and J by 0 bases, leaving 12 bases between them. The DNA for the CDR3 is TGTGCCAGCAGCTTAGTAAGCCGACAGCTGAACACTGAAGCTTTCTTT. Amino acids: CASSLVSRQLNTEAFF.

This clonotype was seen more than once but under ten times. This sequence joins TRBV7-3 and TRBJ1-1; D unresolved. V dropped 5 bases and J dropped 5 bases, with 15 bases sitting between them. Germline CDR1 SGHTA, CDR2 FQGTGA. The CDR3 extends over 14 amino acids. CDR3 DNA: TGTGCCAGCAGCAATAACGGGGAGAGGACTGAAGCTTTCTTT. Its translation: CASSNNGERTEAFF.

The chain uses TRBV5-4 and TRBJ2-3; perhaps TRBD2 as D (6 bases). The length of the CDR3 is 15 residues. CDR1 is SGHNT, CDR2 YYREEE, per germline (reference sequence). V dropped 5 bases and J dropped 0 bases, with 13 bases sitting between them. The CDR3 sequence is CASRKDYASTDTQYF. CDR3 bases: TGTGCCAGCAGGAAGGACTATGCTAGCACAGATACGCAGTATTTT.

This chain joins TRBV4-1 and TRBJ2-7; no clear D. Looked up from germline, CDR1 is MGHRA and CDR2 is YSYEKL. V gave up 0 bases and J gave up 5 bases, with 11 bases separating them. This CDR3 contains 14 residues. The CDR3 protein is CASSQEAFPHEQYF. The CDR3 coding sequence is TGCGCCAGCAGCCAAGAGGCCTTTCCTCACGAGCAGTACTTC.

This clonotype was detected only a few times. The chain joins TRBV6-5 to TRBJ1-1; D perhaps matches TRBD1 (5 bases). The CDR3 covers 14 residues. Trimming shortened V by 6 bases and J by 1 base, and 12 bases separated the two germline ends. The germline V gene has CDR1 MNHEY and CDR2 SVGAGI. DNA of the CDR3: TGTGCCAGCAGAACGCCAGGGCCGAACACTGAAGCTTTCTTT. It codes for CASRTPGPNTEAFF.

This clonotype came up a few times. This chain links TRBV25-1 with TRBJ2-4; D is unclear. The germline V and J ends were trimmed by 2 bases and 9 bases, with 11 bases remaining between them. The CDR3 spans 13 residues. From germline, CDR1 is MGHDK and CDR2 SYGVNS. The CDR3 sequence is CASSEQTVGIQYF. In DNA, the CDR3 is TGTGCCAGCAGTGAACAGACTGTTGGCATTCAGTACTTC.

This clonotype occurred a few times. The chain employs TRBV12-3 or TRBV12-4 and TRBJ2-6; D gene unclear. The V and J ends lost 6 bases and 0 bases respectively, with 9 bases between them. CDR3 length: 15 amino acids. The CDR3 here is CASRRTDSGANVLTF. The CDR3 DNA reads as TGTGCCAGCAGGAGAACAGACTCTGGGGCCAACGTCCTGACTTTC.

This chain links TRBV7-6 with TRBJ1-2, with 9 bases lining up with TRBD1. The J segment lost 5 bases and the V segment lost 5 bases, leaving 9 bases of the junction unmatched. The CDR3 loop spans 15 amino acids. Germline CDR1 reads SGHVS; CDR2 reads FNYEAQ. CDR3 in DNA: TGTGCCAGCAGCCCCCCCGGGACAGGGACTTATGGCTACACCTTC. This codes for CASSPPGTGTYGYTF.

This clonotype was counted a few times. This chain links TRBV12-3 or TRBV12-4 with TRBJ1-2; no definite D call. The germline V and J ends were trimmed by 3 bases and 1 base, with 6 bases remaining between them. The CDR3 is 13 amino acids. The CDR3 reads CASSFGSNYGYTF. The CDR3, as DNA: TGTGCCAGCAGTTTCGGGAGTAACTATGGCTACACCTTC.

The chain links TRBV6-1 to TRBJ1-3; 7 nucleotides line up with TRBD1. The trim removed 4 bases at V and 7 bases at J, leaving 16 bases unmatched. Germline values: CDR1 MNHNS, CDR2 SASEGT. The CDR3 is made up of 17 amino acids. CDR3 protein: CASSGIPGTERRNTIYF. CDR3 coding DNA: TGTGCCAGCAGTGGAATTCCCGGGACAGAGCGGCGGAACACCATATATTTT.

The rearrangement links TRBV24-1 to TRBJ2-3; weak D call: TRBD1 (6 bases). Trimming shortened V by 10 bases and J by 5 bases, and 15 bases separated the two germline ends. The germline V gene has CDR1 KGHDR and CDR2 SFDVKD. This CDR3 is built from 13 residues. The CDR3 reads CATRSTGEDTQYF. The CDR3 bases are TGTGCCACTCGTTCGACAGGAGAAGATACGCAGTATTTT.

This clonotype was found a few times. This rearrangement joins TRBV7-2 to TRBJ2-2; D gene unclear. Deletions cut 7 bases from V and 0 bases from J, with 15 bases between. The CDR3 has 16 amino acids. CDR1 is SGHTA and CDR2 is FQGNSA in the germline V gene. The CDR3: CASTSLVRTNTGELFF. The DNA of the CDR3 is TGTGCCAGCACCTCTTTGGTGCGGACGAACACCGGGGAGCTGTTTTTT.

The chain combines TRBV4-1 with TRBJ2-1; maybe TRBD2 (5 bases). Germline lookup yields CDR1 MGHRA and CDR2 YSYEKL. This CDR3 region has 18 residues. Trimming shortened V by 6 bases and J by 0 bases, and 21 bases separated the two germline ends. The CDR3 region is CASRKGTPGTSSYNEQFF. The CDR3 DNA is TGCGCCAGCAGGAAAGGTACGCCGGGAACGAGCTCCTACAATGAGCAGTTCTTC.